This T cell receptor (beta chain) was identified during a study of T-cell memory formation after mild COVID-19. Study information: The study found TCR clusters largely donor specific.

On this clonotype itself: Antigen unknown.

Study results and caveats: Several responding clones turned up in pre-infection memory, indicating that cross-reactive memory may have taken part. CD4/CD8 balance characterized clones contracting day 15 to 85, and CD4+ skew characterized later expanders.

5'RACE with constant-segment primers yielded barcoded, UMI-tagged TCR alpha and TCR beta cDNA libraries. TCRdb processed the 5' RACE reads anew with MiXCR; each CDR3 protein has one entry. The data show around 440,000 distinct CDR3 sequences, with 18% seen just once and approximately 13% held by the top ten. The CDR3 spans 16 residues. Trimming pared 5 bases from V and 6 bases from J, leaving 23 bases between. Germline loops: CDR1 SEHNR, CDR2 FQNEAQ (reference sequence). This chain links TRBV7-9 with TRBJ2-7, with D perhaps TRBD2 (6 bases). Material: PBMCs or a T cell subset sorted from them (not recorded which). This clonotype originated in an adult woman who had mild COVID-19 (a few samples of this study predate the infection). Cell type and time point are not known. The CDR3 here is CASSNPSAFSYPEQYF. The CDR3 coding sequence is TGTGCCAGCAGCAATCCTAGCGCCTTTTCCTACCCCGAGCAGTACTTC.